The 28 T cell receptor beta chains given below trace back to one sample, sequenced in a study of T cell responses to AZD1222 COVID-19 vaccine. Using immunoSEQ multiplex PCR, the repertoire was profiled, and TCRdb retains in-frame clones only, with some absent. The top ten clones hold roughly 6.6% of a sample with approximately 46,000 clones, more than 60% of them seen once. The sample was peripheral blood, taken on day 0 of AZD1222 vaccination. These receptors came from an adult in good health.

The chain employs TRBV3-1 (or the pseudogene TRBV3-2) and TRBJ1-1; 10 bases map to TRBD1. This CDR3 has 14 residues. V trimming: 5 bases; J trimming: 10 bases; junction bases outside the gene matches: 10. Per the germline V gene, CDR1 is LGHDT and CDR2 is YNNKEL (reference sequence). The CDR3 here is CASSIGTGEAAAFF. The CDR3 nucleotides are TGTGCCAGCAGCATAGGGACAGGGGAGGCGGCAGCTTTCTTT.

Regarding this clone: The sample holds other DNA sequences that translate to the same CDR3. The rearrangement joins TRBV28 to TRBJ2-1; D is unclear. Germline V CDR1 and CDR2: MDHEN, SYDVKM. The CDR3 runs 12 residues. Deletions cut 6 bases from V and 9 bases from J, with 12 bases between. The CDR3 nucleotides are TGTGCCAGCAGCTCCGGATCTATTGAGCAGTTCTTC. Amino acids: CASSSGSIEQFF.

J is TRBJ1-5 and V is TRBV19; TRBD1 matches 8 bases. The V segment lost 3 bases and the J segment 5 bases; nucleotides outside the gene matches: 6. Germline values: CDR1 LNHDA, CDR2 SQIVND (reference sequence). The CDR3 is made up of 15 amino acids. CDR3 in amino acids: CASSMAGGAYQPQHF. The CDR3 region has the DNA TGTGCCAGTAGTATGGCAGGGGGCGCATATCAGCCCCAGCATTTT.

The chain joins TRBV7-3 to TRBJ2-3; 12 bases match TRBD2. Germline loops: CDR1 SGHTA, CDR2 FQGTGA. The ends lost 5 bases at V and 3 bases at J; junction bases unmatched: 9. This CDR3 spans 17 amino acids. CDR3 amino acids: CASSPQTSGRGTDTQYF. CDR3 bases: TGTGCCAGCAGCCCCCAGACTAGCGGGAGAGGTACAGATACGCAGTATTTT.

V usage is TRBV4-1 and J usage is TRBJ2-5, with TRBD2 identical over 9 bases. Germline-derived CDR1 and CDR2 are MGHRA and YSYEKL. V lost 3 bases, J lost 5 bases, and 13 bases stayed unmatched. The CDR3 is 17 residues long. CDR3: CASSHPYGGGVEETQYF. The CDR3 DNA is TGCGCCAGCAGCCATCCCTACGGCGGGGGGGTAGAGGAGACCCAGTACTTC.

The rearrangement uses TRBV9 and TRBJ1-6, with D possibly matching TRBD1 (5 bases). This CDR3 has 17 amino acids. V lost 4 bases to trimming and J lost 1 base, with 15 bases between them. Germline loops: CDR1 SGDLS, CDR2 YYNGEE. The CDR3 region has the DNA TGTGCCAGCAGCCCGCTCGGGGGGAATTCCTATAATTCACCCCTCCACTTT. Translation gives CASSPLGGNSYNSPLHF.

The chain carries TRBV6-4 and TRBJ2-4; 8 bases align to TRBD2. Germline V gene data show CDR1 as MRHNA and CDR2 as SNTAGT. J lost 6 bases, V lost 5 bases, and 9 bases had no gene match. The length of the CDR3 is 15 residues. For the CDR3, the DNA is TGTGCCAGCAGTCAGAGCGGGAGTGGAGGAAACATTCAGTACTTC. Its translation is CASSQSGSGGNIQYF.

The J gene is TRBJ2-7, the V gene TRBV9, with 9 bases fitting TRBD1. CDR3 length: 16 amino acids. Trimming cost V 4 bases and J 6 bases; bases outside gene matches: 14. CDR1 is SGDLS and CDR2 is YYNGEE in the germline V gene. The CDR3 DNA follows: TGTGCCAGCAGCAAACTAACGGGACAGGGTCCGTCCGAGCAGTACTTC. Protein: CASSKLTGQGPSEQYF.

The chain joins TRBV28 to TRBJ1-1; no clear D. This CDR3 comprises 14 residues. From germline, CDR1 is MDHEN and CDR2 SYDVKM. V lost 3 bases to trimming and J lost 1 base, with 9 bases between them. In nucleotides, the CDR3 is TGTGCCAGCAGTTTGCACCGGGCGAACACTGAAGCTTTCTTT. Protein: CASSLHRANTEAFF.

The J gene is TRBJ1-1, the V gene TRBV2, with a weak D call TRBD1 (5 bases). With 2 bases removed from V and 2 bases from J, the gap between germline ends came to 12 bases. In germline, CDR1 is SNHLY, CDR2 FYNNEI. CDR3 size: 15 residues. The CDR3 spells CASSETGRTNTEAFF. DNA of the CDR3: TGTGCCAGCAGTGAAACGGGTCGGACAAACACTGAAGCTTTCTTT.

V usage is TRBV19 and J usage is TRBJ1-5; 10 bases match TRBD1. The V gene's germline CDR1 is LNHDA and CDR2 SQIVND (reference sequence). The CDR3 runs to 17 residues. V dropped 6 bases and J dropped 7; count of bases not matched to a gene: 15. CDR3 in DNA: TGTGCCAGTAGCCTCCCCTCTGGGACAGGGGTTGGCCAGCCCCAGCATTTT. It translates to CASSLPSGTGVGQPQHF.

The chain carries TRBV19 and TRBJ2-3, with 16 nucleotides matching TRBD2. The CDR3 has 19 residues. J lost 1 base, V lost 5 bases, and 9 bases had no gene match. Germline assignment: CDR1 LNHDA and CDR2 SQIVND (reference sequence). The CDR3, as DNA: TGTGCCAGTAGTGCCCCGGGACTAGCGGGGGGGCCAGGCACAGATACGCAGTATTTT. This sequence encodes CASSAPGLAGGPGTDTQYF.

The CDR3 loop reads CASSLTGGRTEAFF. DNA for the CDR3: TGTGCCAGCAGCTTGACAGGGGGAAGGACTGAAGCTTTCTTT. The V call is TRBV11-2, the J call TRBJ1-1; 9 bases are a match to TRBD1. The CDR3 runs to 14 residues. Germline V gives CDR1 SGHAT, CDR2 FQNNGV. Unmatched junction bases numbered 4, after V lost 3 bases and J lost 5 bases.

The chain is built from TRBV7-9 and TRBJ1-6; weak D call: TRBD1 (5 bases). CDR3 length: 15 residues. Germline V gene sequence: CDR1 SEHNR, CDR2 FQNEAQ (reference sequence). V lost 11 bases and J lost 0, with 14 bases in between. Written as DNA, the CDR3 is TGTGCCTCCCAAGGGGACTTCTCCTATAATTCACCCCTCCACTTT. This encodes CASQGDFSYNSPLHF.

The genes are TRBV28 and TRBJ2-4; possibly TRBD1 for D (6 bases). The germline V and J ends were trimmed by 8 bases and 6 bases, with 20 bases remaining between them. CDR3 length: 15 residues. Germline-derived CDR1 and CDR2 are MDHEN and SYDVKM. CDR3 loop: CASGIGTLGRNIQYF. CDR3 DNA sequence: TGTGCCAGCGGTATAGGGACACTTGGTCGAAACATTCAGTACTTC.

The V gene is TRBV4-1, the J gene TRBJ2-7; 7 bases map to TRBD2. V shed 0 bases and J 2 bases; nucleotides not matched to a gene: 4. The CDR3 covers 15 residues. Per germline, CDR1 MGHRA and CDR2 YSYEKL. In DNA form, the CDR3 reads TGCGCCAGCAGCCAAGAAAAGCGGGAAACCTACGAGCAGTACTTC. Translated: CASSQEKRETYEQYF.

This clone ranks as large. The chain is built from TRBV6-4 and TRBJ2-2; no definite D call. The CDR3 loop spans 13 amino acids. Germline V gene data show CDR1 as MRHNA and CDR2 as SNTAGT. V was cut by 2 bases and J by 4 bases, with 5 bases left in between. CDR3 bases: TGTGCCAGCAGTGACACAACCACCGGGGAGCTGTTTTTT. This encodes CASSDTTTGELFF.

This chain uses TRBV11-3 with TRBJ1-1; tentatively, D is TRBD1 (6 bases). CDR3 size: 15 residues. In germline, CDR1 is SGHNT, CDR2 YENEEA. With 5 bases removed from V and 0 bases from J, the gap between germline ends came to 13 bases. CDR3 DNA: TGTGCCAGCAGCCTATCAGGGGTAATGAACACTGAAGCTTTCTTT. Its protein is CASSLSGVMNTEAFF.

J is TRBJ1-2 and V is TRBV20-1, with a tentative D call TRBD1 (5 bases). Germline CDR1 DFQATT, CDR2 SNEGSKA (reference sequence). With 5 bases removed from V and 4 bases from J, the gap between germline ends came to 8 bases. The CDR3 spans 11 residues. CDR3 amino acids: CSAPGSYGYTF. The CDR3, as DNA: TGCAGTGCTCCAGGGTCCTATGGCTACACCTTC.

The chain joins TRBV24-1 to TRBJ2-3, with TRBD2 identical over 11 bases. V was pared by 3 bases and J by 2 bases, with 3 bases of the junction left unmatched. This CDR3 is 16 amino acids long. Germline loops: CDR1 KGHDR, CDR2 SFDVKD. In nucleotides, the CDR3 is TGTGCCACCAGTGATCGACTAGCGGGGCACACAGATACGCAGTATTTT. It yields the protein CATSDRLAGHTDTQYF.

The CDR3 region is CASSTGTSGNTGELFF. Written as DNA, the CDR3 is TGCGCCAGCAGTACCGGGACTAGCGGTAACACCGGGGAGCTGTTTTTT. V usage is TRBV10-1 and J usage is TRBJ2-2; 11 nucleotides match TRBD2. After removal of 5 bases from V and 2 bases from J, the junction contained 4 bases not matched to a gene. In germline, CDR1 is WNHNN, CDR2 SYGVQD (reference sequence). The CDR3 extends over 16 amino acids.

As to this clone: Compared with germline, one end of the junction differs, possibly owing to a read error. The chain couples TRBV27 to TRBJ1-2; TRBD1 matches at 9 bases. This CDR3 comprises 15 residues. Germline values: CDR1 MNHEY, CDR2 SMNVEV (reference sequence). CDR3 loop: CASRLQGTGRDGHTF. CDR3 in DNA: TGTGCCAGCAGACTCCAAGGGACAGGGAGGGATGGCCACACCTTC.

The chain uses TRBV4-1 and TRBJ1-2; TRBD1 matches at 8 bases. CDR1 is MGHRA, CDR2 YSYEKL, per germline. V gave up 0 bases and J gave up 8 bases; unmatched junction bases: 5. This CDR3 has 14 residues. CDR3 residues: CASSQEDRGDGYTF. Written as DNA, the CDR3 is TGCGCCAGCAGCCAAGAAGACAGGGGTGACGGCTACACCTTC.

The V call is TRBV2, the J call TRBJ2-7; TRBD2 aligns across 9 bases. The CDR3 is made up of 15 amino acids. Germline assignment: CDR1 SNHLY and CDR2 FYNNEI. The V segment lost 3 bases and the J segment 7 bases; nucleotides outside the gene matches: 10. The DNA of the CDR3 is TGTGCCAGCAGTGACCGGGCGGGAGGGTTCTCGGAGCAGTACTTC. Its protein product is CASSDRAGGFSEQYF.

The chain is built from TRBV3-1 (or the pseudogene TRBV3-2) and TRBJ2-5; D is unresolved. The CDR3 length is 14 residues. CDR1 and CDR2 (germline): LGHDT, YNNKEL (reference sequence). V lost 4 bases and J lost 4, with 13 bases in between. The CDR3 DNA reads TGTGCCAGCAGCCTAGGGCCAGGAAGAGAGACCCAGTACTTC. Its protein is CASSLGPGRETQYF.

A remark on this clone: It is unclear where the CDR3 begins or ends on the DNA, so no DNA is shown, and the CDR3 is as TCRdb lists it. This rearrangement joins TRBV7-2 to TRBJ2-1; TRBD2 reflects the table's D call only, with no check against the DNA. The CDR3 is 14 amino acids in total, end residues counted. The germline V gene has CDR1 SGHTA and CDR2 FQGNSA. The CDR3 is CASSLVASGSGKFF.

V is TRBV27 and J is TRBJ1-5, with D unresolved. Trimming cost V 2 bases and J 9 bases, with 11 bases left between them. Germline CDR1 MNHEY, CDR2 SMNVEV (reference sequence). This CDR3 is built from 13 residues. The DNA for the CDR3 is TGTGCCAGCAGTTTAGGAGAGGGCGGGCCCCAGCATTTT. It translates to CASSLGEGGPQHF.

This clone has a single count. This chain uses TRBV3-1 (or the pseudogene TRBV3-2) with TRBJ2-5; D is ambiguous. Trimming took 1 base from V and 2 from J, leaving 11 bases between them. The length of the CDR3 is 15 residues. Looked up from germline, CDR1 is LGHDT and CDR2 is YNNKEL (reference sequence). CDR3 amino acids: CASSQVPSRQETQYF. CDR3 sequence (DNA): TGTGCCAGCAGCCAAGTTCCGTCGCGTCAAGAGACCCAGTACTTC.